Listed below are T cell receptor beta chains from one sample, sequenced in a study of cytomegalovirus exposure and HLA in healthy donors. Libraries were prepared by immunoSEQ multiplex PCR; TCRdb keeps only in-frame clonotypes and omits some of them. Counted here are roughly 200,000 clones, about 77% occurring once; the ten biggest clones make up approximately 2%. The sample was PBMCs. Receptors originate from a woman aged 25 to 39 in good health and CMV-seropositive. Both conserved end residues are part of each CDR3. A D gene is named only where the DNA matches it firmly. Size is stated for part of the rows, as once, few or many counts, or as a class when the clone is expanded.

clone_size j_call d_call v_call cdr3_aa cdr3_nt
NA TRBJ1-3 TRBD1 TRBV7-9 CASIPLTGIGDTIYF TGTGCCAGCATTCCCTTGACAGGGATAGGAGACACCATATATTTT
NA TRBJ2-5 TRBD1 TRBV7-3 CASSLNGQVGETQYF TGTGCCAGCAGCTTAAACGGACAGGTGGGGGAGACCCAGTACTTC
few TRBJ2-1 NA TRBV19 CASSIGTDRHREQFF TGTGCCAGTAGTATCGGGACTGACCGTCATCGAGAGCAGTTCTTC
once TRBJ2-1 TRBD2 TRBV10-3 CAISVTAGEYNEQFF TGTGCCATCAGTGTAACGGCGGGGGAATACAATGAGCAGTTCTTC
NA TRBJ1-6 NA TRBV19 CASSMPRGASNSPLHF TGTGCCAGTAGTATGCCAAGGGGCGCCTCTAATTCACCCCTCCACTTT
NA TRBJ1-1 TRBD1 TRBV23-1 CASNRQGVNTEAFF TGCGCCAGCAATCGACAGGGGGTGAACACTGAAGCTTTCTTT
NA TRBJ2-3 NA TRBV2 CASSDVVPTGIQYF TGTGCCAGCAGTGATGTGGTGCCCACCGGGATTCAGTATTTT
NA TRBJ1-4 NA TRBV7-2 CASSFRGSGEKLFF TGTGCCAGCAGCTTCCGGGGGAGCGGTGAAAAACTGTTTTTT
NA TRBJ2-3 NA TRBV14 CASSQGAADTQYF TGTGCCAGCAGCCAAGGGGCCGCGGATACGCAGTATTTT
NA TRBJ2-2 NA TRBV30 CAWAGGSNTGELFF TGTGCCTGGGCAGGGGGGAGTAACACCGGGGAGCTGTTTTTT
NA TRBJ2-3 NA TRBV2 CASSDRTVRDTQYF TGTGCCAGCAGTGATAGGACTGTCAGGGATACGCAGTATTTT
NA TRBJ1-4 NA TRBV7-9 CSSSDRSGEKLFF TGTTCCAGCAGCGACAGAAGTGGGGAAAAACTGTTTTTT
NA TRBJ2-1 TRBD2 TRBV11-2 CASSFDIAGGREQFF TGTGCCAGCAGCTTCGATATAGCGGGGGGGAGGGAGCAGTTCTTC
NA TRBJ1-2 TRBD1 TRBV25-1 CASLDREDSGYTF TGTGCCAGCCTAGACAGGGAGGATAGCGGCTACACCTTC
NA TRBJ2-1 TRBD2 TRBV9 CASSVGLAGAGNNEQFF TGTGCCAGCAGCGTAGGACTAGCGGGAGCCGGAAACAATGAGCAGTTCTTC
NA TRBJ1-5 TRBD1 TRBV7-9 CASSDDRVDQPQHF TGTGCCAGCAGCGATGACAGGGTAGATCAGCCCCAGCATTTT
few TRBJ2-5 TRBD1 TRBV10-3 CAISEPWTGGTETQYF TGTGCCATCAGTGAGCCCTGGACAGGGGGCACGGAGACCCAGTACTTC
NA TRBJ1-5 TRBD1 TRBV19 CASSAGTGGGQPQHF TGTGCCAGTAGCGCCGGGACAGGGGGCGGCCAGCCCCAGCATTTT
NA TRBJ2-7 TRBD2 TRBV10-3 CASLDYSGREQYF TGTGCCTCTCTAGACTATAGCGGGAGAGAGCAGTACTTC
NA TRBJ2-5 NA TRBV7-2 CASSLESSEQETQYF TGTGCCAGCAGCTTAGAGTCTAGCGAGCAAGAGACCCAGTACTTC
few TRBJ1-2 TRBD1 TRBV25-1 CASWDRAYYGYTF TGTGCCAGCTGGGACAGGGCCTACTATGGCTACACCTTC
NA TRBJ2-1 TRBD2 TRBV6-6 CASSLGTSPQQFF TGTGCCAGCAGTCTAGGGACTAGCCCCCAGCAGTTCTTC
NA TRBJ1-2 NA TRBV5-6 CASSGLLDLLLSGYTF TGTGCCAGCAGCGGACTCTTGGACCTCCTCTTGAGCGGCTACACCTTC
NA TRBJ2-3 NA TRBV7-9 CASTRTGVATDTQYF TGTGCCAGCACCCGTACGGGGGTAGCGACAGATACGCAGTATTTT
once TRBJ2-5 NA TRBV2 CASGGRVAETQYF TGTGCCAGCGGGGGCAGGGTAGCAGAGACCCAGTACTTC
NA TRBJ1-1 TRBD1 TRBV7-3 CASSLTGGTEAFF TGTGCCAGCAGCTTGACAGGGGGCACTGAAGCTTTCTTT
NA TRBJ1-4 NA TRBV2 CATTIYGRLGEKLFF TGTGCCACCACTATCTACGGGAGGCTAGGTGAAAAACTGTTTTTT
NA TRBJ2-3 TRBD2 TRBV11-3 CASSLGTSATDTQYF TGTGCCAGCAGCTTGGGGACTAGCGCCACAGATACGCAGTATTTT
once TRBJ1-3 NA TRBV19 CASSPLTGGNTIYF TGTGCCAGTAGTCCCCTCACGGGTGGAAACACCATATATTTT
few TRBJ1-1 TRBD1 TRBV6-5 CASSYGDRQAFF TGTGCCAGCAGTTACGGGGACAGGCAAGCTTTCTTT
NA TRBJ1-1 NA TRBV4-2 CASSQEGTKNTEAFF TGTGCCAGCAGCCAAGAGGGGACAAAGAACACTGAAGCTTTCTTT
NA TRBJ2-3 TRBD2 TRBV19 CASRTSGNTDTQYF TGTGCCAGTAGAACTAGCGGCAACACAGATACGCAGTATTTT
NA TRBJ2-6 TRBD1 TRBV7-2 CASSLDGTGGDGANVLTF TGTGCCAGCAGCTTAGATGGGACAGGGGGCGATGGGGCCAACGTCCTGACTTTC
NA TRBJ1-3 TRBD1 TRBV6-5 CASIAQGTGNTIYF TGTGCCAGCATTGCACAGGGGACTGGAAACACCATATATTTT
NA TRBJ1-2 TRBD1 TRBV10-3 CAISAGQGRGYTF TGTGCCATCAGTGCAGGACAGGGTCGTGGCTACACCTTC
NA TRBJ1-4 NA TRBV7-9 CASSFNYLNEKLFF TGTGCCAGCAGCTTTAACTACTTAAATGAAAAACTGTTTTTT
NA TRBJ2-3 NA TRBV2 CASSDQGGADTQYF TGTGCCAGCAGTGATCAGGGGGGCGCAGATACGCAGTATTTT
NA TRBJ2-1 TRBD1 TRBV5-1 CASSLAKGTGSYNEQFF TGCGCCAGCAGCTTGGCAAAAGGGACAGGTTCTTACAATGAGCAGTTCTTC
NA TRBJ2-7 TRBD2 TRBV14 CASSQLGLAGGLSYEQYF TGTGCCAGCAGCCAGCTGGGACTAGCGGGAGGGCTATCCTACGAGCAGTACTTC
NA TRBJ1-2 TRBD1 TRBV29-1 CSVEKGQGASYYGYTF TGCAGCGTTGAAAAGGGACAGGGGGCCTCCTACTATGGCTACACCTTC
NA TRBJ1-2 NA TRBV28 CASSLYLRGADGYTF TGTGCCAGCAGTTTATATTTGCGGGGGGCGGATGGCTACACCTTC
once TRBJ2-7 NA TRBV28 CASSLGQGSYEQYF TGTGCCAGCAGTTTAGGGCAGGGGTCCTACGAGCAGTACTTC
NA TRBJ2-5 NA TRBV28 CASSFHVSEETQYF TGTGCCAGCAGTTTTCATGTGTCGGAAGAGACCCAGTACTTC
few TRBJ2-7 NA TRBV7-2 CASAGASYEQYF TGTGCCAGCGCCGGAGCCTCCTACGAGCAGTACTTC
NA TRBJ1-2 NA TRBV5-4 CASSSNTEVWRGYGYTF TGTGCCAGCAGCTCAAATACGGAGGTATGGAGAGGCTATGGCTACACCTTC
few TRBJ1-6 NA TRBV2 CASKRGQAGHSPLHF TGTGCCAGCAAGCGGGGGCAGGCGGGCCATTCACCCCTCCACTTT
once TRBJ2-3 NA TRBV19 CASSPRGTDTQYF TGTGCCAGTAGTCCTCGGGGCACAGATACGCAGTATTTT
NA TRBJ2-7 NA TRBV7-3 CASSPSGGDLYEQYF TGTGCCAGCAGCCCCTCGGGGGGCGACCTCTACGAGCAGTACTTC